This T cell receptor (beta chain) was recovered during a study of cytomegalovirus exposure and HLA in healthy donors. Use of 60 Vbeta and 13 Jbeta primers characterized the PCR. The method was immunoSEQ multiplex PCR; TCRdb's version includes in-frame clones alone and lacks a portion of them. The sample has around 160,000 clones, roughly 80% seen once. The sample was PBMCs. This receptor was identified in a woman between 40 and 50 years old in good health and CMV-seropositive.

In DNA form, the CDR3 reads TGTGCCAGCAGCTTAATCTCGTATGGCTACACCTTC. As protein: CASSLISYGYTF. V gene TRBV7-2 combines with J gene TRBJ1-2; no definite D call. This CDR3 has 12 amino acids. The germline V and J ends were trimmed by 2 bases and 5 bases, with 6 bases remaining between them. CDR1 is SGHTA and CDR2 is FQGNSA in the germline V gene.